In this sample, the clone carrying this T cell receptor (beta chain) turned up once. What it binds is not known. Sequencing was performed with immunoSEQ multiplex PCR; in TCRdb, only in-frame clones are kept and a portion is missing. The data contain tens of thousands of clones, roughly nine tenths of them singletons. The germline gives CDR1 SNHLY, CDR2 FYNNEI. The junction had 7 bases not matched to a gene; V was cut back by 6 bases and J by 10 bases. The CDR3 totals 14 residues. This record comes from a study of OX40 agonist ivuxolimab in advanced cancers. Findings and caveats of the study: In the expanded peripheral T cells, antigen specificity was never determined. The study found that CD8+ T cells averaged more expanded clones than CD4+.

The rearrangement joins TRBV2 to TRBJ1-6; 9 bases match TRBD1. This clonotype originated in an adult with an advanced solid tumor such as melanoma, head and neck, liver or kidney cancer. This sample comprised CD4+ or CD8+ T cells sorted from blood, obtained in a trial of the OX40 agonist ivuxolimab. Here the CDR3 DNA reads TGTGCCAGCAGAATGGACAGGGGAGGATCACCCCTCCACTTT. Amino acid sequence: CASRMDRGGSPLHF.